The T cell receptor (beta chain) described here comes from a study of PD-1 blockade in mismatch repair-deficient tumors. General study results and limits: Tumor-resident clones, often undetectable pretreatment in blood, expanded then contracted after pembrolizumab.

TCRdb's table, derived via immunoSEQ multiplex PCR, lists solely in-frame clones and lacks some. This sample has just under 80,000 clones; roughly 80% occur once, and the top ten carry approximately 5.1%. Trimming took 6 bases from V and 2 from J; bases not matched to a gene: 3. The CDR3 consists of 14 residues. From germline, CDR1 is LNHDA and CDR2 SQIVND (reference sequence). A few pembrolizumab responders had their TCRs sequenced. As regards this clone: Its specificity is not known.

This specimen consisted of peripheral blood, obtained 44 weeks after starting pembrolizumab. This chain connects TRBV19 to TRBJ2-7; 11 positions agree with TRBD1. The origin of this receptor is an adult with mismatch repair-deficient cancer. CDR3 loop: CASRPGQGAYEQYF. The CDR3 bases are TGTGCCAGTAGGCCGGGACAGGGGGCCTACGAGCAGTACTTC.